This T cell receptor (beta chain) stems from a study of blood T cell repertoires in COVID-19. In its sample, this clone was seen a few times. Trimming took off 3 bases at V and 4 bases at J, with 15 bases between the two ends. The CDR3 runs to 15 residues. The germline V gene has CDR1 LNHDA and CDR2 SQIVND (reference sequence). In the source study's methods: Reference gene primer amplification in the assay estimated nucleated cell counts. The assay was immunoSEQ multiplex PCR, and TCRdb's table has in-frame clones only and misses some. Clonal size and the V and J genes are those of that table, whereas D and trimming came from the DNA. This table has 250,000 to 350,000 clones, roughly 90% appearing once.

The source of this sequence is a man aged 18 to 35 who had recovered from COVID-19. Sequences were obtained from peripheral blood. The genes are TRBV19 and TRBJ1-1; D remains ambiguous. The CDR3 loop reads CASSMLTAEGTEAFF. The CDR3 DNA sequence: TGTGCCAGTAGTATGCTCACCGCGGAGGGCACTGAAGCTTTCTTT.